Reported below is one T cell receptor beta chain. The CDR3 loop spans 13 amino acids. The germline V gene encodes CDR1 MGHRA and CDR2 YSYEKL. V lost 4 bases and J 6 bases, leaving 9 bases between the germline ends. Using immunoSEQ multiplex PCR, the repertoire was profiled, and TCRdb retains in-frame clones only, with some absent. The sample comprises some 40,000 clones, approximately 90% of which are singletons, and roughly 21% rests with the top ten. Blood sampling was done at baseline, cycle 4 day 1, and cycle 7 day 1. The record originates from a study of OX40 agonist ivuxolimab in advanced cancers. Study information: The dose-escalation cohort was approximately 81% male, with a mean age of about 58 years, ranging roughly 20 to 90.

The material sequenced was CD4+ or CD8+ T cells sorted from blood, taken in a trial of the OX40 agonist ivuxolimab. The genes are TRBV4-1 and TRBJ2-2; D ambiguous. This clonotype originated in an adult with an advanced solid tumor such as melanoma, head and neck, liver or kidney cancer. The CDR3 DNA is TGCGCCAGCAGCCTAATCGACGCCGGGGAGCTGTTTTTT. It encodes CASSLIDAGELFF.